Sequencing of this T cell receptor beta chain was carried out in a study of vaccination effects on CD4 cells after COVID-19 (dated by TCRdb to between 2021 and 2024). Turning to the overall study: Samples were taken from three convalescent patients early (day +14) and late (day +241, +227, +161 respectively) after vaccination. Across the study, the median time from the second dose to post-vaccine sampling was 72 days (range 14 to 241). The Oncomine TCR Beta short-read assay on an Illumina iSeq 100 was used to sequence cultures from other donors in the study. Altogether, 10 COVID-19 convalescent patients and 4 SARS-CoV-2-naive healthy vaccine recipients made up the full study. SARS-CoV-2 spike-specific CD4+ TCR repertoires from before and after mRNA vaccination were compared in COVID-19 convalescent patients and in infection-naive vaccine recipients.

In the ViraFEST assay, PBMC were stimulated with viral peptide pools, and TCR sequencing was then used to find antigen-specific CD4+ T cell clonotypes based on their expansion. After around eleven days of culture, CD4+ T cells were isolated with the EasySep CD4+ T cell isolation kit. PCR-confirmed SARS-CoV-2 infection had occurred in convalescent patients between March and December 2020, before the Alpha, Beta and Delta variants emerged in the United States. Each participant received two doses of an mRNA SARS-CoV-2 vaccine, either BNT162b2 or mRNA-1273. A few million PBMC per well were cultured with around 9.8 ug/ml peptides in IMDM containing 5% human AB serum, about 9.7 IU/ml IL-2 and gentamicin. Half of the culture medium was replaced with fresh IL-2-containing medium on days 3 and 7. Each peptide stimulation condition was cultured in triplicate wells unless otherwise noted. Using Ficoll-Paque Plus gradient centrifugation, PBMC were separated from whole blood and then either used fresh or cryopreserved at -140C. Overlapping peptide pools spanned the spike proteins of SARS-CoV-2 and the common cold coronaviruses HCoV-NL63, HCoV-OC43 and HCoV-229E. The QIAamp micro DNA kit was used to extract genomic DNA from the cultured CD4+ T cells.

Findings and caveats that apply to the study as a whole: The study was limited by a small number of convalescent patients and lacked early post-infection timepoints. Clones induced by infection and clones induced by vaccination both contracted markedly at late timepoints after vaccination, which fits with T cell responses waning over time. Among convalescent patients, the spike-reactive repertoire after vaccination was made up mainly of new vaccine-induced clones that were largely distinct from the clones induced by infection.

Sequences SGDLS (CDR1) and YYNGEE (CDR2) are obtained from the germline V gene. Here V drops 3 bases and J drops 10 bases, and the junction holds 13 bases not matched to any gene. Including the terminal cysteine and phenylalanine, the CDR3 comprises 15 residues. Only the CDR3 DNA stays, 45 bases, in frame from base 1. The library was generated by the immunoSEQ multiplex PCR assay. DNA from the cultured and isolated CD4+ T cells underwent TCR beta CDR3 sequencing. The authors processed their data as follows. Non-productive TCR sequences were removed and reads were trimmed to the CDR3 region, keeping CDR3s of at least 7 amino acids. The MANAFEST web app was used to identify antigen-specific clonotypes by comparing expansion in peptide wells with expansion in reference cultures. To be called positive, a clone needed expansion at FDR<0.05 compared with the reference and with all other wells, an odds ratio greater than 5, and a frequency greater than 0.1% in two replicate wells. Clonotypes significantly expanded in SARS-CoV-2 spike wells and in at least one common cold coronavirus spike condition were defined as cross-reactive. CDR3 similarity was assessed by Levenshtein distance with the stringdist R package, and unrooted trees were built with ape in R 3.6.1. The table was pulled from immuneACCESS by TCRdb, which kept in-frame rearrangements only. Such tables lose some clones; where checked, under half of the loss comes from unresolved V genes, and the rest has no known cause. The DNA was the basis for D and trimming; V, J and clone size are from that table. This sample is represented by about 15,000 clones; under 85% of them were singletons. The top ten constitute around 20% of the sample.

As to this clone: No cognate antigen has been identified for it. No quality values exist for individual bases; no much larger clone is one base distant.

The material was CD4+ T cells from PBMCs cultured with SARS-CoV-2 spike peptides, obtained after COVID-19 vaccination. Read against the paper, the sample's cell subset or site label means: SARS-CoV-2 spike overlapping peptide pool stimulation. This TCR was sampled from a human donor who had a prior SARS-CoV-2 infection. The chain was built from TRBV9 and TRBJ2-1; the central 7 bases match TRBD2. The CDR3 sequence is CASSAIGGDGGEQFF. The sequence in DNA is TGTGCCAGCAGCGCCATTGGGGGGGACGGTGGCGAGCAGTTCTTC.